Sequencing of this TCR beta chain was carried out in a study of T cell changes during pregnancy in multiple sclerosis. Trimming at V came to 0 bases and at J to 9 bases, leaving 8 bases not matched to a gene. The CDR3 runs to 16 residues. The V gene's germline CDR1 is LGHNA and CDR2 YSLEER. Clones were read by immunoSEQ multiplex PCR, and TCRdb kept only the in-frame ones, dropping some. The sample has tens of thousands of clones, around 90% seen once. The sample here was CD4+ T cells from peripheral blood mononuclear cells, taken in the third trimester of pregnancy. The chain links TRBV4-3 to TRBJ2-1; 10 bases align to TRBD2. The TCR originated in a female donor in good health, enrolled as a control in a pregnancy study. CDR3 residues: CASSQEGLAGVGEQFF. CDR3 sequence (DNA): TGCGCCAGCAGCCAAGAGGGTCTAGCGGGAGTGGGTGAGCAGTTCTTC.